The 23 T cell receptor beta chains below all came from one sample that was sequenced in a study of cytomegalovirus exposure and HLA in healthy donors. PCR involved 60 Vbeta and 13 Jbeta primers. Profiled with immunoSEQ multiplex PCR; TCRdb holds only in-frame clones, not every one. Found here are around 30,000 clones, 85% to 90% of them singletons; the top ten hold around 3%. The specimen sequenced was PBMCs. The receptors here all came from a boy aged 5-17 years in good health and CMV-seronegative.

The chain carries TRBV18 and TRBJ2-2; D gene uncertain. V was trimmed by 0 bases and J by 1 base, leaving 6 bases between them. This CDR3 comprises 15 residues. CDR1 and CDR2 from the germline V gene are KGHSH and LQKENI. This CDR3 is CASSPPNRNTGELFF. Written as DNA, the CDR3 is TGTGCCAGCTCACCACCGAACAGGAACACCGGGGAGCTGTTTTTT.

In the case of this clone: It is unclear where the CDR3 begins or ends on the DNA, so no DNA is shown, and the CDR3 is as TCRdb lists it. The CDR3 spells CASIFGAGELFF. This sequence joins TRBV2 and TRBJ2-2; no DNA check was done on the table's D call, TRBD2. The CDR3 has 12 amino acids, counting both end residues. Germline CDR1 is SNHLY and CDR2 is FYNNEI.

J is TRBJ1-2 and V is TRBV15, with D perhaps TRBD1 (5 bases). CDR1 and CDR2 from the germline V gene are LNHNV and YYDKDF (reference sequence). V lost 6 bases to trimming and J lost 5 bases, with 16 bases between them. The CDR3 covers 14 residues. In DNA, the CDR3 is TGTGCCACCAGGCCTCAAACAGGTCATTATGGCTACACCTTC. It codes for CATRPQTGHYGYTF.

CDR3 residues: CASSPRTENTEAFF. In DNA form, the CDR3 reads TGTGCCAGCAGCCCACGGACAGAAAACACTGAAGCTTTCTTT. The chain couples TRBV11-2 to TRBJ1-1; D may be TRBD1 (6 bases). The V end was cut by 5 bases, the J end by 2 bases, with 12 bases between. The CDR3 is 14 residues long. Germline CDR1 SGHAT, CDR2 FQNNGV.

This clone has just a few counts. The rearrangement links TRBV2 to TRBJ1-3; D is ambiguous. CDR3 length: 13 amino acids. CDR1 and CDR2 from the germline V gene are SNHLY and FYNNEI. Trimming took off 6 bases at V and 4 bases at J, with 10 bases between the two ends. CDR3 in DNA: TGTGCCAGCAGGGCCGGGTCAGGAAACACCATATATTTT. Translating gives CASRAGSGNTIYF.

This clone was recorded once. The CDR3 is CASSTDRSRQPQHF. The CDR3 nucleotides read TGTGCCAGCAGCACGGACAGGTCTAGGCAGCCCCAGCATTTT. The chain recombines TRBV5-8 with TRBJ1-5; 7 bases are shared with TRBD1. The CDR3 is 14 amino acids. V lost 4 bases to trimming and J lost 7 bases; unmatched junction nucleotides: 8. Germline CDR1 is SGHTS and CDR2 is YDEGEE.

The V call is TRBV5-1, the J call TRBJ2-1, with D tentatively TRBD1 (7 bases). Germline V gene sequence: CDR1 SGHRS, CDR2 YFSETQ. The CDR3 covers 14 residues. V shed 6 bases and J shed 0 bases, with 10 bases lying between them. In DNA form, the CDR3 reads TGCGCCAGCACAGGGGGAGGCTCCTACAATGAGCAGTTCTTC. Amino acid sequence: CASTGGGSYNEQFF. The complete variable domain, with remaining parts taken from reference TRBV5-1 and TRBJ2-1, reads KAGVTQTPRYLIKTRGQQVTLSCSPISGHRSVSWYQQTPGQGLQFLFEYFSETQRNKGNFPGRFSGRQFSNSRSEMNVSTLELGDSALYLCASTGGGSYNEQFFGPGTRLTVL.

CDR3 in amino acids: CASSPRGQGGEKLFF. The DNA for the CDR3 is TGTGCCAGCAGCCCTCGGGGACAGGGCGGGGAAAAACTGTTTTTT. The rearrangement uses TRBV7-9 and TRBJ1-4, with 9 bases identical to TRBD1. V gave up 5 bases and J gave up 8 bases; unmatched junction bases: 9. Germline loops: CDR1 SEHNR, CDR2 FQNEAQ (reference sequence). There are 15 residues in the CDR3. The full variable domain, completed using reference TRBV7-9 and TRBJ1-4, is DTGVSQNPRHKITKRGQNVTFRCDPISEHNRLYWYRQTLGQGPEFLTYFQNEAQLEKSRLLSDRFSAERPKGSFSTLEIQRTEQGDSAMYLCASSPRGQGGEKLFFGSGTQLSVL.

DNA for the CDR3: TGTGCCAGCAGCCAAGATTTATCAGGGGATAGGGTTAAACTGTTTTTT. It encodes CASSQDLSGDRVKLFF. The chain has TRBV14 and TRBJ1-4; TRBD1 might be the D (6 bases). Trimming shortened V by 0 bases and J by 11 bases, and 19 bases separated the two germline ends. CDR1 is SGHDN, CDR2 FVKESK, per germline. CDR3 length equals 16 residues.

This chain connects TRBV19 to TRBJ1-2, with D perhaps matching TRBD1 (6 bases). CDR3 length: 13 amino acids. The V end lost 1 base, the J end lost 7 bases, and 10 bases lay between the germline ends. Germline V gene lookup returns CDR1 LNHDA and CDR2 SQIVND (reference sequence). The CDR3 DNA reads TGTGCCAGTAGTATAGTGGCAGGGGCTGGCTACACCTTC. This translates into CASSIVAGAGYTF.

The rearrangement links TRBV29-1 to TRBJ2-3; a weak D match, TRBD1 (7 bases). CDR3 length equals 14 residues. Germline V gene data show CDR1 as SQVTM and CDR2 as ANQGSEA. V gave up 7 bases and J gave up 2 bases, with 16 bases separating them. CDR3 sequence reads: CSGAQGTDTDTQYF. In DNA form, the CDR3 reads TGCAGCGGGGCACAGGGGACTGACACAGATACGCAGTATTTT.

This chain joins TRBV5-1 and TRBJ2-1, with 8 positions matching TRBD1. CDR1 is SGHRS, CDR2 YFSETQ, per germline. This CDR3 spans 15 amino acids. The junction had 8 bases not matched to a gene; V was cut back by 4 bases and J by 5 bases. As DNA, the CDR3 is TGCGCCAGCAGCGCCACAGGGGGTCCTGACAATGAGCAGTTCTTC. Its translation is CASSATGGPDNEQFF.

This clone was found a few times. The gene calls are TRBV4-1 and TRBJ2-7; 7 nucleotides match TRBD2. There are 17 residues in the CDR3. V gave up 1 base and J gave up 6 bases; unmatched junction bases: 15. CDR1 is MGHRA and CDR2 is YSYEKL in the germline V gene. The CDR3 nucleotides read TGCGCCAGCAGCCAAGGGATACTAGCGCGACGGGCCACCGAGCAGTACTTC. Residues: CASSQGILARRATEQYF.

This clone was detected once. V and J are TRBV5-1 and TRBJ2-5; 13 positions agree with TRBD2. The V gene's germline CDR1 is SGHRS and CDR2 YFSETQ. This CDR3 is 17 amino acids long. V shed 0 bases, J shed 4 bases, and the junction held 6 bases outside the gene matches. The CDR3 bases are TGCGCCAGCAGCTTGGGAACTAGCGGGGGGGCCCGAGAGACCCAGTACTTC. The encoded protein is CASSLGTSGGARETQYF. The full variable domain, its missing parts supplied by reference TRBV5-1 and TRBJ2-5, is KAGVTQTPRYLIKTRGQQVTLSCSPISGHRSVSWYQQTPGQGLQFLFEYFSETQRNKGNFPGRFSGRQFSNSRSEMNVSTLELGDSALYLCASSLGTSGGARETQYFGPGTRLLVL.

The V and J genes are TRBV6-5 and TRBJ2-3, with TRBD1 identical over 7 bases. This CDR3 is built from 14 residues. The V and J ends lost 11 bases and 3 bases, in that order; junction bases with no gene match: 11. Per germline, CDR1 MNHEY and CDR2 SVGAGI. CDR3 DNA: TGTGCCGGCAAACAGGGGACGGTTACAGATACGCAGTATTTT. It is translated as CAGKQGTVTDTQYF.

The gene calls are TRBV11-1 and TRBJ2-2; a weak D match, TRBD1 (6 bases). V gave up 0 bases and J gave up 6 bases, with 11 bases separating them. Per the germline V gene, CDR1 is SGHAT and CDR2 is FQDESV (reference sequence). This CDR3 comprises 15 residues. CDR3 amino acids: CASSLAGAPSGELFF. The DNA of the CDR3 is TGTGCCAGCAGCTTAGCGGGGGCCCCCTCCGGGGAGCTGTTTTTT.

The chain uses TRBV7-9 and TRBJ2-5, with 9 bases aligning to TRBD1. CDR1 and CDR2 (germline): SEHNR, FQNEAQ (reference sequence). The CDR3 contains 15 residues. After removal of 0 bases from V and 3 bases from J, the junction contained 2 bases not matched to a gene. This CDR3 reads CASSLAGTGKETQYF. In DNA form, the CDR3 reads TGTGCCAGCAGCTTAGCCGGGACAGGGAAAGAGACCCAGTACTTC.

This clone was counted only a few times. V usage is TRBV6-5 and J usage is TRBJ1-1; D not certain. Germline CDR1 and CDR2: MNHEY and SVGAGI. This CDR3 comprises 15 residues. With 0 bases removed from V and 0 bases from J, the gap between germline ends came to 8 bases. This CDR3 is CASSYSSRMNTEAFF. CDR3 coding DNA: TGTGCCAGCAGTTACTCGTCGAGGATGAACACTGAAGCTTTCTTT.

The chain carries TRBV10-3 and TRBJ2-3; TRBD2 matches at 9 bases. From germline, CDR1 is ENHRY and CDR2 SYGVKD. V shed 9 bases and J 5 bases; nucleotides not matched to a gene: 6. This CDR3 spans 13 amino acids. The CDR3 reads CAISSGGGDTQYF. The DNA of the CDR3 is TGTGCCATTAGTAGCGGGGGTGGAGATACGCAGTATTTT.

This chain joins TRBV14 and TRBJ2-2; 9 positions match TRBD1. The CDR3 is 17 residues long. Unmatched junction bases numbered 10, after V lost 3 bases and J lost 5 bases. Germline CDR1 and CDR2: SGHDN and FVKESK. DNA for the CDR3: TGTGCCAGCAGCCAGGCACTTACCGGGACAGGGACCGGGGAGCTGTTTTTT. As protein: CASSQALTGTGTGELFF.

This clone was seen only a few times. The V call is TRBV5-6, the J call TRBJ2-2; weak D call: TRBD2 (5 bases). The germline V and J ends were trimmed by 5 bases and 7 bases, with 12 bases remaining between them. Germline loops: CDR1 SGHDT, CDR2 YYEEEE. The CDR3 spans 13 residues. The CDR3 bases are TGTGCCAGCAGAACGAGGGCTTTCGGGGAGCTGTTTTTT. Protein: CASRTRAFGELFF.

V and J are TRBV19 and TRBJ2-5; 9 nucleotides match TRBD2. The CDR3 loop spans 17 amino acids. J gave up 5 bases and V 6 bases, and 16 bases lay outside the gene matches. Germline values: CDR1 LNHDA, CDR2 SQIVND (reference sequence). For the CDR3, the DNA is TGTGCCAGTAGCACCAACGGGCGGGGGGGACCCAGGGAGACCCAGTACTTC. Amino acid sequence: CASSTNGRGGPRETQYF. The whole variable domain, remainder taken from reference TRBV19 and TRBJ2-5, is DGGITQSPKYLFRKEGQNVTLSCEQNLNHDAMYWYRQDPGQGLRLIYYSQIVNDFQKGDIAEGYSVSREKKESFPLTVTSAQKNPTAFYLCASSTNGRGGPRETQYFGPGTRLLVL.

The chain links TRBV23-1 to TRBJ2-7; D is possibly TRBD1 (5 bases). TRBV23-1 is an open reading frame whose function is uncertain. The ends were cut back, 6 bases at V and 5 bases at J, with 14 bases in the middle. The CDR3 extends over 13 amino acids. In DNA form, the CDR3 reads TGCGCCAGCAGGGGGCGCAGGAAGGACGAGCAGTACTTC. Its protein product is CASRGRRKDEQYF.